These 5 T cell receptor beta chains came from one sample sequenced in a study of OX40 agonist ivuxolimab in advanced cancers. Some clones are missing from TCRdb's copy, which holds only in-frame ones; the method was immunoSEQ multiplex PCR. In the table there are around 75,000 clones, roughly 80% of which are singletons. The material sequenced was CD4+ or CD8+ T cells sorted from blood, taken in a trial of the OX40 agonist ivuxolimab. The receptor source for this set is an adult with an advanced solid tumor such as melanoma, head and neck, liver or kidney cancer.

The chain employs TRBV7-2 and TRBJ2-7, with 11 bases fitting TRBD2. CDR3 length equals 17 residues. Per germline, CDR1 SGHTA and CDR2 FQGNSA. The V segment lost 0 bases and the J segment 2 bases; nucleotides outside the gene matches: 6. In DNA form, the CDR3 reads TGTGCCAGCAGCTTAGCGGGGACTAGCGGTTCCCCCTACGAGCAGTACTTC. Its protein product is CASSLAGTSGSPYEQYF.

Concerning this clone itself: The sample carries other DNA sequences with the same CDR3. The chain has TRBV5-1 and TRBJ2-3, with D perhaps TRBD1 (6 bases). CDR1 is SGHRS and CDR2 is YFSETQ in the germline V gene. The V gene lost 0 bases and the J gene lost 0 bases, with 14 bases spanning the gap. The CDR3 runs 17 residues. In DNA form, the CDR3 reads TGCGCCAGCAGCTTGGCCCTCAGGGGTCCAAGCACAGATACGCAGTATTTT. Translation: CASSLALRGPSTDTQYF.

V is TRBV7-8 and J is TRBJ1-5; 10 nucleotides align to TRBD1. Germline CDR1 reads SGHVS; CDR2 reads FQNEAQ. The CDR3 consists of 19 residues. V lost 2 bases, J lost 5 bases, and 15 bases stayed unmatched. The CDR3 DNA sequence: TGTGCCAGCAGCTTAAGAGGGAAGGATCCGGGACAGGGGCATCAGCCCCAGCATTTT. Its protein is CASSLRGKDPGQGHQPQHF. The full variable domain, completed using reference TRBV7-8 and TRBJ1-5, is GAGVSQSPRYKVAKRGQDVALRCDPISGHVSLFWYQQALGQGPEFLTYFQNEAQLDKSGLPSDRFFAERPEGSVSTLKIQRTQQEDSAVYLCASSLRGKDPGQGHQPQHFGDGTRLSIL.

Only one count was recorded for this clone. The CDR3, as DNA: TGCGCCAGCAGCCGTAGCGGGGGGGCCGTGGAGACCCAGTACTTC. This translates into CASSRSGGAVETQYF. The V and J genes are TRBV5-1 and TRBJ2-5; 11 bases are a match to TRBD2. V gave up 4 bases and J gave up 5 bases; unmatched junction bases: 7. Germline V CDR1 and CDR2: SGHRS, YFSETQ. The CDR3 has 15 residues.

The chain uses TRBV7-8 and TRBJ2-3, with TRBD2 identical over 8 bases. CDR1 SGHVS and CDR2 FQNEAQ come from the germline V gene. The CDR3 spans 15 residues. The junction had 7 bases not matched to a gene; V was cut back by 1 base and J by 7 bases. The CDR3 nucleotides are TGTGCCAGCAGCTTAGGTCGGGGGGGCATGAATACGCAGTATTTT. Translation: CASSLGRGGMNTQYF.